The entry below describes one TCR beta chain. Its target is unknown. These data belong to a study of CD8+ T cells in alopecia areata. Whole-study results and caveats: Higher clonality was seen in lesional scalp than in normal scalp, especially in alopecia totalis/universalis.

CDR1 and CDR2 (germline): SEHNR, FQNEAQ (reference sequence). The CDR3 covers 15 residues. V gave up 8 bases and J gave up 5 bases, with 18 bases separating them. Isolated RNA was reverse transcribed into cDNA used as the sequencing template. Only in-frame clones appear in the TCRdb table, and some are missing; sequencing was by immunoSEQ multiplex PCR. Found here are 100,000 to 150,000 clones, about 46% of them singletons; the top ten hold roughly a tenth. The sequenced material came from NKG2D-low CD8+ T cells sorted from blood. The chain recombines TRBV7-9 with TRBJ2-2; a possible D gene is TRBD2 (6 bases). This receptor was taken from a human donor with alopecia areata. CDR3 residues: CASAPLEGLTGELFF. As DNA, the CDR3 is TGTGCCAGCGCCCCGCTGGAGGGTCTTACCGGGGAGCTGTTTTTT.